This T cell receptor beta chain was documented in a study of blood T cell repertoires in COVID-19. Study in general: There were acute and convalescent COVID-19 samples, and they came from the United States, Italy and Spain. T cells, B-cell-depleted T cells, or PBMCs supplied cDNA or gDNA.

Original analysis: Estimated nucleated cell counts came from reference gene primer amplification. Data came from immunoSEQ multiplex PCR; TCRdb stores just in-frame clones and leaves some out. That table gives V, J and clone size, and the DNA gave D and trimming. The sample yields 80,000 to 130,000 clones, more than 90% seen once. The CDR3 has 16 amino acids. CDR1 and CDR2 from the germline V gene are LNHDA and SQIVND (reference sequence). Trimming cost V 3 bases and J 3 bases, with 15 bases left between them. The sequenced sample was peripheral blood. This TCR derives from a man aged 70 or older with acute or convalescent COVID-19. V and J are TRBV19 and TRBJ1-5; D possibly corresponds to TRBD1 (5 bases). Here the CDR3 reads CASSILRGGYNQPQHF. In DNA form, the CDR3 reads TGTGCCAGTAGTATCCTCCGGGGGGGATACAATCAGCCCCAGCATTTT. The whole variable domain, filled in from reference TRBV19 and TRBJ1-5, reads DGGITQSPKYLFRKEGQNVTLSCEQNLNHDAMYWYRQDPGQGLRLIYYSQIVNDFQKGDIAEGYSVSREKKESFPLTVTSAQKNPTAFYLCASSILRGGYNQPQHFGDGTRLSIL.